This TCR beta chain came from a study of vaccination effects on CD4 cells after COVID-19 (dated 2022 in TCRdb). A note on the overall study: Participants received two doses of either the BNT162b2 or the mRNA-1273 mRNA SARS-CoV-2 vaccine. SARS-CoV-2 spike-specific CD4+ TCR repertoires from before and after mRNA vaccination were compared in COVID-19 convalescent patients and in infection-naive vaccine recipients. A total of 10 COVID-19 convalescent patients and several SARS-CoV-2-naive healthy vaccine recipients were included in the full study. In the study, cultures from other donors were sequenced using the Oncomine TCR Beta short-read assay on an Illumina iSeq 100.

Points the paper makes about the study in general: Clones induced by infection and clones induced by vaccination both contracted markedly at late timepoints after vaccination, which fits with T cell responses waning over time. The study was limited by a small number of convalescent patients and lacked early post-infection timepoints. In healthy vaccine recipients, vaccine-induced clones were almost all SARS-CoV-2 mono-reactive, with only 1 of 255 cross-reactive with common cold coronaviruses.

V is trimmed back by 4 bases and J by 2 bases, and the junction contains 6 bases that no gene match accounts for. The CDR3 covers 15 residues, taking in both the cysteine and the phenylalanine. CDR3 DNA only is kept here, 45 bases in frame from base 1. From a lookup of the germline V gene (reference sequence), CDR1 and CDR2 are SGHKS and YYEKEE. In the ViraFEST assay, PBMC were stimulated with viral peptide pools, and TCR sequencing was then used to find antigen-specific CD4+ T cell clonotypes based on their expansion. After more than nine days of culture, CD4+ T cells were isolated with the EasySep CD4+ T cell isolation kit. The absence of prior SARS-CoV-2 infection in healthy vaccine recipients was confirmed by negative nucleocapsid antibodies before and after vaccination. Approximately 2 million PBMC per well were cultured in IMDM with about 5% human AB serum, roughly 10 IU/ml IL-2 and gentamicin, plus 10 ug/ml peptides. On days 3 and 7, half of the culture medium was replaced with fresh IL-2-containing medium. Unless noted otherwise, every peptide stimulation condition was grown in triplicate wells. Using Ficoll-Paque Plus gradient centrifugation, PBMC were separated from whole blood and then either used fresh or cryopreserved at -140C. Overlapping peptide pools spanned the spike proteins of SARS-CoV-2 and the common cold coronaviruses HCoV-NL63, HCoV-OC43 and HCoV-229E. The QIAamp micro DNA kit was used to extract genomic DNA from the cultured CD4+ T cells.

About this clone itself: No cognate antigen has been identified for it. No quality values exist for individual bases; no much larger clone is one base distant.

Receptors were amplified or captured by the immunoSEQ multiplex PCR assay. TCR beta CDR3 sequencing was performed on DNA from the cultured, isolated CD4+ T cells. For the original study's pipeline: Non-productive TCR sequences were discarded, and reads were trimmed to the CDR3 region, with only CDR3s of 7 or more amino acids retained. Antigen-specific clonotypes were identified using the MANAFEST web app by comparison of expansion in peptide wells against reference cultures. To count as positive, a clone had to show expansion at FDR<0.05 compared with the reference and with all other wells, an odds ratio above 5, and a frequency above 0.1% in two replicate wells. A clonotype was called cross-reactive if it was significantly expanded both in SARS-CoV-2 spike wells and in at least one common cold coronavirus spike condition. CDR3 similarity was assessed by Levenshtein distance using the stringdist R package, and unrooted trees were constructed with ape in R 3.6.1. Drawn from immuneACCESS, this table holds only the in-frame rearrangements with V and J called that TCRdb kept. Clones are partly lost; checked studies trace under half to an unresolved V gene and leave the rest unexplained. The DNA was the basis for D and trimming; V, J and clone size are from that table. The sample data list 25,000 to 30,000 clones, and more than 70% of these were observed just once. The ten largest clones represent around 30% of the sample.

Here the chain combines TRBV5-5 and TRBJ2-3; 8 central nucleotides agree with TRBD1. The sequencing here drew on CD4+ T cells from PBMCs cultured with SARS-CoV-2 spike peptides, taken before COVID-19 vaccination. Explained via the paper, the cell subset or site label denotes: SARS-CoV-2 spike overlapping peptide pool stimulation. The TCR originated in a human donor who received a COVID-19 vaccine. The DNA sequence reads TGTGCCAGCAGCCCCGGGACAGGCTACACAGATACGCAGTATTTT. Its amino acids are CASSPGTGYTDTQYF.